Reported below is one TCR beta chain. The antigen remains unidentified. This entry is derived from a study of shared clonotypes between healthy human individuals. Overall study findings and caveats: Researchers sampled only blood; tissue repertoires likely differ.

Here immunoSEQ multiplex PCR was the method, and the copy in TCRdb shows in-frame clones only, minus some. The data hold about half a million clones, with approximately 71% observed a single time. V was pared by 6 bases and J by 1 base, with 12 bases between. Germline CDR1 is SGHNT and CDR2 is YENEEA. The CDR3 is 14 residues long. Sequenced sample: PBMCs. The chain joins TRBV11-3 to TRBJ2-5; possible D gene TRBD2, 5 bases. This receptor was obtained from a woman aged 40-49 years in good health. Some clones in this sample may be carry-over from other donors' samples. The DNA of the CDR3 is TGTGCCAGCAGTAGGGAGCACGGCCAAGAGACCCAGTACTTC. Residues: CASSREHGQETQYF.